Listed here are 11 T cell receptor beta chains from one sample, sequenced in a study of cytomegalovirus exposure and HLA in healthy donors (dated by TCRdb to between 2016 and 2019). The library was generated by the immunoSEQ multiplex PCR assay. A mixture of 60 forward primers for TCR Vbeta segments and 13 reverse primers for TCR Jbeta segments was used in the multiplex PCR. TCRdb obtained this table from immuneACCESS and retained in-frame rearrangements with V and J assigned. These tables miss some clones; where compared with another copy, unresolved V genes account for less than half of the shortfall, and the remainder is unexplained. This sample lists about 110,000 clones; less than 90% were detected once. The ten largest clonotypes hold around 0.24% of the sample. Sequencing used PBMCs. The receptors derive from a man over 45 in good health and CMV-seronegative.

This clone was seen once. The rearrangement joins TRBV18 to TRBJ2-1, with D tentatively TRBD2 (6 bases). The ends were cut back, 4 bases at V and 5 bases at J, with 6 bases in the middle. The V gene's germline CDR1 is KGHSH and CDR2 LQKENI. The CDR3 consists of 12 residues. The CDR3 reads CASSRGDNEQFF. The CDR3 DNA follows: TGTGCCAGCTCACGCGGGGACAATGAGCAGTTCTTC.

With regard to this clone: One end of the junction varies from germline; a read error may be responsible. The chain is built from TRBV27 and TRBJ2-7; maybe TRBD2 (6 bases). The V gene's germline CDR1 is MNHEY and CDR2 SMNVEV (reference sequence). This CDR3 spans 13 amino acids. The CDR3 loop is CASSGRGNYEQYF. The CDR3 DNA sequence: TGTGCCAGCAGCGGGAGAGGTAACTACGAGCAATACTTC.

The CDR3 DNA follows: TGTGCCAGCTCAGCGGTCTCCTACAATGAGCAGTTCTTC. It codes for CASSAVSYNEQFF. The rearrangement links TRBV18 to TRBJ2-1; D gene ambiguous. Trimming took off 5 bases at V and 0 bases at J, with 5 bases between the two ends. This CDR3 has 13 amino acids. Looked up from germline, CDR1 is KGHSH and CDR2 is LQKENI.

The chain joins TRBV14 to TRBJ1-1, with 8 bases aligning to TRBD1. The germline V gene has CDR1 SGHDN and CDR2 FVKESK. V lost 0 bases to trimming and J lost 4 bases; unmatched junction nucleotides: 13. The CDR3 length is 18 residues. The CDR3 loop is CASSQDTRTGSDSTEAFF. The CDR3 nucleotides are TGTGCCAGCAGCCAAGATACCAGGACAGGGTCCGATAGCACTGAAGCTTTCTTT.

V is TRBV12-5 and J is TRBJ2-3; 10 bases are shared with TRBD2. The CDR3 runs 15 residues. Germline loops: CDR1 LGHNT, CDR2 FRNRAP. The junction had 4 bases not matched to a gene; V was cut back by 2 bases and J by 5 bases. CDR3 DNA sequence: TGTGCTAGTGGTTTGACGGGACTAGCGCAAGATACGCAGTATTTT. It specifies CASGLTGLAQDTQYF.

The chain carries TRBV6-5 and TRBJ1-5, with a possible D match to TRBD1 (6 bases). V was cut by 5 bases and J by 4 bases, with 9 bases left in between. The germline V gene encodes CDR1 MNHEY and CDR2 SVGAGI. CDR3 size: 13 residues. The CDR3 DNA sequence: TGTGCCAGCAGTAAGACAGGAAATCAGCCCCAGCATTTT. This encodes CASSKTGNQPQHF.

This chain links TRBV7-6 with TRBJ1-1; weak D call: TRBD1 (6 bases). Between the trimmed V and J ends, which lost 5 bases and 0 bases, there was a span of 16 bases. The CDR3 length is 16 residues. Germline assignment: CDR1 SGHVS and CDR2 FNYEAQ. CDR3 sequence: CASSPRQAPMNTEAFF. CDR3 nucleotide sequence: TGTGCCAGCAGCCCACGACAGGCCCCCATGAACACTGAAGCTTTCTTT.

The V and J genes are TRBV19 and TRBJ1-5, with a possible D match to TRBD1 (5 bases). Germline CDR1 LNHDA, CDR2 SQIVND (reference sequence). This CDR3 comprises 15 residues. V lost 3 bases and J lost 7, with 16 bases in between. The CDR3 here is CASSILGGEGQPQHF. CDR3 nucleotide sequence: TGTGCCAGTAGTATTTTAGGAGGGGAGGGCCAGCCCCAGCATTTT.

This clone was seen just once. J is TRBJ2-7 and V is TRBV5-1; D may be TRBD2 (6 bases). The CDR3 is 13 amino acids. Germline V gene sequence: CDR1 SGHRS, CDR2 YFSETQ. The V and J ends lost 0 bases and 6 bases respectively, with 10 bases between them. The CDR3 DNA is TGCGCCAGCAGCTTGGCTGGAGGGCGCGAGCAGTACTTC. It yields the protein CASSLAGGREQYF.

The rearrangement uses TRBV29-1 and TRBJ1-1, with D perhaps TRBD1 (6 bases). Trimming removed 7 bases at V and 5 bases at J, with 14 bases between. The CDR3 runs 12 residues. Germline CDR1 reads SQVTM; CDR2 reads ANQGSEA. The CDR3 DNA follows: TGCAGCGGGTCCAGGGGAAGTACTGAAGCTTTCTTT. Translation gives CSGSRGSTEAFF. Combining the CDR3 with reference TRBV29-1 and TRBJ1-1 gives the whole variable domain SAVISQKPSRDICQRGTSLTIQCQVDSQVTMMFWYRQQPGQSLTLIATANQGSEATYESGFVIDKFPISRPNLTFSTLTVSNMSPEDSSIYLCSGSRGSTEAFFGQGTRLTVV.

This clone was recorded once. The chain combines TRBV19 with TRBJ2-5, with D maybe TRBD1 (6 bases). Trimming took 2 bases from V and 5 from J, leaving 12 bases between them. The germline V gene encodes CDR1 LNHDA and CDR2 SQIVND (reference sequence). The CDR3 is 14 residues long. The CDR3 sequence is CASSIRGFGETQYF. CDR3 nucleotides: TGTGCCAGTAGTATAAGGGGGTTTGGCGAGACCCAGTACTTC. Using reference TRBV19 and TRBJ2-5 for the parts outside the CDR3, the full variable domain is DGGITQSPKYLFRKEGQNVTLSCEQNLNHDAMYWYRQDPGQGLRLIYYSQIVNDFQKGDIAEGYSVSREKKESFPLTVTSAQKNPTAFYLCASSIRGFGETQYFGPGTRLLVL.